A single sample is the source of the 25 T cell receptor beta chains below, sequenced in a study of regulatory T cells in long-lasting Graves disease. Building the TCR beta libraries relied on iRepertoire HTBI primers, and CDR3 regions underwent Arm-PCR. In TCRdb, the multiplex PCR reads were re-called with MiXCR into one record per CDR3 protein. The sample has hundreds of thousands of distinct CDR3 sequences, roughly 15% seen once. Stated time point: newly diagnosed GD, antithyroid drugs for less than 3 months. From RNA extracted from PBMCs, the TCR library was made. Separately, the same data were catalogued under a study of T cells in Graves' hyperthyroidism and ophthalmopathy.

Sequencing used peripheral blood mononuclear cells (PBMCs), obtained at new diagnosis, from a patient treated with antithyroid drugs. These receptors were obtained from a woman aged 30 to 39 with Graves disease.

The CDR3 is CASPPGRGDYEQYF. CDR3 DNA sequence: TGTGCCAGCCCACCGGGGAGGGGAGACTACGAGCAGTACTTC. The J gene is TRBJ2-7, the V gene TRBV12-3 or TRBV12-4; 7 nucleotides match TRBD2. V gave up 8 bases and J gave up 3 bases; unmatched junction bases: 10. This CDR3 comprises 14 residues.

In the case of this clonotype: An end of the junction differs from the germline gene, which may be a read error. This rearrangement joins TRBV20-1 to TRBJ1-2; TRBD1 matches at 9 bases. Germline V gene data show CDR1 as DFQATT and CDR2 as SNEGSKA (reference sequence). The CDR3 extends over 15 amino acids. For the CDR3, the DNA is TGCAGTGCTAGGAGGACCGGGACAGGGAGCTATGGCTGCACCTTC. Its protein is CSARRTGTGSYGCTF.

This clonotype has at least ten counts. This chain joins TRBV7-9 and TRBJ1-1, with 7 bases identical to TRBD1. The CDR3 is made up of 14 amino acids. V shed 5 bases, J shed 3 bases, and the junction held 6 bases outside the gene matches. From germline, CDR1 is SEHNR and CDR2 FQNEAQ (reference sequence). The CDR3 DNA is TGTGCCAGCAGCACGCGGGACAGAGACACTGAAGCTTTCTTT. Protein sequence: CASSTRDRDTEAFF. The full variable domain, rest sourced from reference TRBV7-9 and TRBJ1-1, is DTGVSQNPRHKITKRGQNVTFRCDPISEHNRLYWYRQTLGQGPEFLTYFQNEAQLEKSRLLSDRFSAERPKGSFSTLEIQRTEQGDSAMYLCASSTRDRDTEAFFGQGTRLTVV.

Comments on this clonotype: Being one base from a much bigger clone, this may be a read error. The chain carries TRBV6-2 or TRBV6-3 and TRBJ1-1; 7 bases are shared with TRBD1. In germline, CDR1 is MNHEY, CDR2 SVGEGT. CDR3 size: 15 residues. The CDR3 DNA reads as TGTGCCAGCAGACACGACAGGGTGGCGAACACTGGAGCTTTCTTT. The encoded protein is CASRHDRVANTGAFF.

This clonotype occurred a few times. The chain combines TRBV10-1 with TRBJ2-7, with TRBD2 identical over 8 bases. CDR1 and CDR2 from the germline V gene are WNHNN and SYGVQD (reference sequence). This CDR3 has 12 residues. V was clipped by 6 bases and J by 6 bases; unmatched bases: 4. This chain's CDR3 is CASSPGGVEQYF. The CDR3 DNA follows: TGCGCCAGCAGCCCGGGAGGGGTCGAGCAGTACTTC.

This clonotype was observed at least ten times. V and J are TRBV28 and TRBJ2-3, with D tentatively TRBD2 (5 bases). CDR3 size: 15 residues. Per germline, CDR1 MDHEN and CDR2 SYDVKM. V lost 5 bases to trimming and J lost 4 bases, with 16 bases between them. This CDR3 is CASSHDSERADTQYF. Written as DNA, the CDR3 is TGTGCCAGCAGTCATGACTCAGAGAGGGCAGATACGCAGTATTTT.

This clonotype turned up a few times. The rearrangement links TRBV3-1 to TRBJ2-7; 11 nucleotides match TRBD1. With 7 bases clipped from V and 8 bases from J, the junction kept 13 bases outside the gene matches. Germline CDR1 and CDR2: LGHDT and YNNKEL (reference sequence). The CDR3 spans 15 residues. CDR3 in amino acids: CASTPAGTGGRKQYF. Written as DNA, the CDR3 is TGTGCCAGCACCCCAGCCGGGACAGGGGGTAGGAAGCAGTACTTC.

V gene TRBV24-1 combines with J gene TRBJ1-3; the D is unclear. CDR3 length equals 13 residues. V lost 2 bases and J lost 0, with 1 base in between. CDR1 is KGHDR and CDR2 is SFDVKD in the germline V gene. CDR3 DNA sequence: TGTGCCACCAGTGATTACTCTGGAAACACCATATATTTT. Translated, it gives CATSDYSGNTIYF.

This clonotype was detected many times. J is TRBJ2-3 and V is TRBV6-1; possibly TRBD2 for D (7 bases). V was pared by 0 bases and J by 2 bases, with 18 bases between. The CDR3 length is 18 residues. The germline CDR1 and CDR2 sequences are MNHNS and SASEGT. In DNA, the CDR3 is TGTGCCAGCAGTGAAGCAGTTGGGGGGGCTCCGGTCACAGATACGCAGTATTTT. It encodes CASSEAVGGAPVTDTQYF.

This clonotype was seen repeatedly, ten times or more. The gene calls are TRBV6-1 and TRBJ2-5; 8 bases align to TRBD1. CDR1 and CDR2 from the germline V gene are MNHNS and SASEGT. V gave up 11 bases and J gave up 5 bases; unmatched junction bases: 10. This CDR3 has 13 amino acids. CDR3 DNA sequence: TGTGCCGGACGACAGGGGTTAGGGGAGACCCAGTACTTC. Amino acids: CAGRQGLGETQYF.

The CDR3 loop reads CASHRGPGGITDTQYF. In DNA form, the CDR3 reads TGCGCCAGCCATAGGGGCCCGGGAGGTATTACAGATACGCAGTATTTT. The J gene is TRBJ2-3, the V gene TRBV5-1; 7 positions agree with TRBD2. Germline CDR1 is SGHRS and CDR2 is YFSETQ. The CDR3 runs to 16 residues. The V segment lost 7 bases and the J segment 3 bases; nucleotides outside the gene matches: 14. The whole variable domain, filled in from reference TRBV5-1 and TRBJ2-3, reads KAGVTQTPRYLIKTRGQQVTLSCSPISGHRSVSWYQQTPGQGLQFLFEYFSETQRNKGNFPGRFSGRQFSNSRSEMNVSTLELGDSALYLCASHRGPGGITDTQYFGPGTRLTVL.

This clonotype appeared once. The V gene is TRBV28, the J gene TRBJ1-1; 7 nucleotides agree with TRBD1. The trim removed 8 bases at V and 5 bases at J, leaving 8 bases unmatched. The CDR3 contains 13 residues. Looked up from germline, CDR1 is MDHEN and CDR2 is SYDVKM. CDR3 nucleotides: TGTGCCAGCGTAGGCAGGGGGATTACTGAAGCTTTCTTT. It yields the protein CASVGRGITEAFF.

The chain combines TRBV5-1 with TRBJ2-1; D may be TRBD2 (5 bases). The germline V gene encodes CDR1 SGHRS and CDR2 YFSETQ. V lost 2 bases and J lost 0, with 9 bases in between. The CDR3 sequence is 15 residues long. CDR3 DNA sequence: TGCGCCAGCAGCTTTGAGCGGCCCTCCTACAATGAGCAGTTCTTC. This sequence encodes CASSFERPSYNEQFF.

The sample holds many counts of this clonotype. The chain has TRBV28 and TRBJ1-5; 9 nucleotides align to TRBD1. Germline trimming cut 5 bases from V and 3 bases from J; bases unmatched to any gene: 5. The CDR3 totals 15 residues. Germline loops: CDR1 MDHEN, CDR2 SYDVKM. CDR3 in DNA: TGTGCCAGCAGTGCCGGGACAGGGTTCAATCAGCCCCAGCATTTT. Protein product: CASSAGTGFNQPQHF.

This clonotype was counted between two and nine times. The chain employs TRBV18 and TRBJ2-5; D gene uncertain. Trimming left V 5 bases short and J 1 base short, with 11 bases between. The germline V gene has CDR1 KGHSH and CDR2 LQKENI. CDR3 size: 14 residues. CDR3 amino acids: CASSVSYIQETQYF. CDR3 bases: TGTGCCAGCTCAGTGTCCTATATCCAAGAGACCCAGTACTTC.

V is TRBV30 and J is TRBJ1-6; D not resolved. Between the trimmed V and J ends, which lost 0 bases and 9 bases, there was a span of 12 bases. The germline V gene has CDR1 GTSNPN and CDR2 SVGIG (reference sequence). This CDR3 has 14 amino acids. For the CDR3, the DNA is TGTGCCTGGAGTGTACTGGTGGCCGCTTCACCCCTCCACTTT. Its protein product is CAWSVLVAASPLHF.

This clonotype was detected many times. The chain recombines TRBV7-8 with TRBJ2-5; TRBD2 aligns across 9 bases. The CDR3 is 16 residues long. J gave up 4 bases and V 1 base, and 7 bases lay outside the gene matches. CDR1 and CDR2 from the germline V gene are SGHVS and FQNEAQ. For the CDR3, the DNA is TGTGCCAGCAGCTTAGACAGTAGCGGGAGACTAGAGACCCAGTACTTC. Its translation is CASSLDSSGRLETQYF.

This clonotype was seen only a few times. The CDR3 protein is CASSEDRVGYTF. CDR3 DNA sequence: TGTGCCAGCAGCGAGGACAGGGTCGGCTACACCTTC. The chain carries TRBV2 and TRBJ1-2; 8 nucleotides line up with TRBD1. Trimming took 6 bases from V and 8 from J; bases not matched to a gene: 5. Germline values: CDR1 SNHLY, CDR2 FYNNEI. This CDR3 is 12 amino acids long.

In its sample, this clonotype was seen many times. The rearrangement joins TRBV28 to TRBJ2-7, with 8 bases that match TRBD2. V was clipped by 8 bases and J by 2 bases; unmatched bases: 5. CDR3 length: 13 amino acids. CDR1 MDHEN and CDR2 SYDVKM come from the germline V gene. The CDR3 is CASQLAGPYEQYF. Written as DNA, the CDR3 is TGTGCCAGCCAGCTAGCGGGCCCCTACGAGCAGTACTTC.

The J gene is TRBJ2-1, the V gene TRBV20-1; D remains unclear. The V end lost 2 bases, the J end lost 2 bases, and 4 bases lay between the germline ends. The CDR3 is 12 residues long. Per germline, CDR1 DFQATT and CDR2 SNEGSKA (reference sequence). The DNA for the CDR3 is TGCAGTGCTAGATACACCTACAATGAGCAGTTCTTC. Its translation is CSARYTYNEQFF.

This clonotype came up a few times. V and J are TRBV18 and TRBJ2-5; D possibly corresponds to TRBD2 (7 bases). V lost 8 bases to trimming and J lost 4 bases, with 14 bases between them. The CDR3 is made up of 13 amino acids. Per the germline V gene, CDR1 is KGHSH and CDR2 is LQKENI. CDR3 in amino acids: CASPGGLGETQYF. CDR3 DNA sequence: TGTGCCAGCCCCGGGGGGCTAGGAGAGACCCAGTACTTC.

On this clonotype: A clone one base away is much larger, so this may be a read error. J is TRBJ2-1 and V is TRBV7-9; 8 bases map to TRBD1. The CDR3 has 15 amino acids. The V gene end was trimmed by 1 base and the J gene end by 9 bases; junction bases not matched to a gene: 8. Germline values: CDR1 SEHNR, CDR2 FQNEAQ (reference sequence). The DNA of the CDR3 is TGTGCCAGCAGCTTAGGGACAGGGTCGGTGAGTGAGCAGTTCTTC. Its translation is CASSLGTGSVSEQFF.

This clonotype was seen repeatedly, ten times or more. The gene calls are TRBV3-1 and TRBJ2-3; tentatively, D is TRBD1 or TRBD2 (5 bases each). CDR3 size: 15 residues. Germline-derived CDR1 and CDR2 are LGHDT and YNNKEL (reference sequence). V gave up 3 bases and J gave up 3 bases, with 13 bases separating them. The CDR3 sequence is CASSQTRGRTDTQYF. Written as DNA, the CDR3 is TGTGCCAGCAGCCAGACGAGGGGTAGGACAGATACGCAGTATTTT.

Many counts were recorded for this clonotype. This chain joins TRBV11-2 and TRBJ2-5, with D tentatively TRBD1 (5 bases). V gave up 0 bases and J gave up 5 bases, with 16 bases separating them. This CDR3 is 16 amino acids long. The germline CDR1 and CDR2 sequences are SGHAT and FQNNGV. CDR3 sequence: CASSLDRATGMETQYF. CDR3 DNA sequence: TGTGCCAGCAGCTTAGATCGGGCTACAGGAATGGAGACCCAGTACTTC.

This chain joins TRBV12-3 or TRBV12-4 and TRBJ2-6; maybe TRBD2 (5 bases). Trimming pared 6 bases from V and 6 bases from J, leaving 15 bases between. This CDR3 is built from 15 residues. The CDR3: CASSVGGWAANVLTF. In DNA form, the CDR3 reads TGTGCCAGCAGCGTAGGCGGGTGGGCGGCCAACGTCCTGACTTTC.